One sample yielded the 8 T cell receptor beta chains listed below, sequenced in a study of blood T cell repertoires in COVID-19. Only in-frame clones appear in the TCRdb table, and some are missing; sequencing was by immunoSEQ multiplex PCR. The sample consists of some 96,000 clones, about nine tenths of them appearing once. Sequencing was carried out using peripheral blood. The source of these receptors is a man aged 55 to 70 with acute or convalescent COVID-19.

The chain combines TRBV25-1 with TRBJ2-5, with D possibly matching TRBD2 (5 bases). Trimming left V 4 bases short and J 4 bases short, with 10 bases between. Germline V gives CDR1 MGHDK, CDR2 SYGVNS. CDR3 size: 13 residues. In DNA, the CDR3 is TGTGCCAGCAGTGTACTAGGGCGAGAGACCCAGTACTTC. Translation: CASSVLGRETQYF.

The chain combines TRBV5-1 with TRBJ1-1; possibly TRBD1 for D (6 bases). Germline values: CDR1 SGHRS, CDR2 YFSETQ. Between the trimmed V and J ends, which lost 4 bases and 1 base, there was a span of 11 bases. This CDR3 contains 14 residues. This CDR3 reads CASSQGGGNTEAFF. The CDR3 DNA reads TGCGCCAGCAGCCAAGGGGGGGGGAACACTGAAGCTTTCTTT.

The chain recombines TRBV6-5 with TRBJ1-3; possibly TRBD1 for D (5 bases). Germline CDR1 MNHEY, CDR2 SVGAGI. Trimming took off 6 bases at V and 2 bases at J, with 11 bases between the two ends. The CDR3 totals 14 residues. CDR3 nucleotide sequence: TGTGCCAGCAGCGCGACAGAAACTGGAAACACCATATATTTT. Translated: CASSATETGNTIYF.

The chain links TRBV5-1 to TRBJ1-1, with D perhaps TRBD1 (5 bases). Germline V gene lookup returns CDR1 SGHRS and CDR2 YFSETQ. Trimming cost V 1 base and J 7 bases, with 17 bases left between them. This CDR3 region has 15 residues. This CDR3 reads CASSLTQVVLNEAFF. The CDR3 nucleotides read TGCGCCAGCAGCTTGACACAGGTTGTTTTAAATGAAGCTTTCTTT.

The chain joins TRBV7-2 to TRBJ1-2; tentative D call: TRBD1 (6 bases). The CDR3 spans 15 residues. Trimming took 1 base from V and 3 from J, leaving 12 bases between them. Germline CDR1 SGHTA, CDR2 FQGNSA. The CDR3 sequence is CASSLESAGDYGYTF. CDR3 nucleotides: TGTGCCAGCAGCTTAGAAAGTGCAGGGGACTATGGCTACACCTTC. The full variable domain, its missing parts supplied by reference TRBV7-2 and TRBJ1-2, is GAGVSQSPSNKVTEKGKDVELRCDPISGHTALYWYRQSLGQGLEFLIYFQGNSAPDKSGLPSDRFSAERTGGSVSTLTIQRTQQEDSAVYLCASSLESAGDYGYTFGSGTRLTVV.

V gene TRBV19 combines with J gene TRBJ1-5; 7 nucleotides agree with TRBD1. The germline V gene has CDR1 LNHDA and CDR2 SQIVND (reference sequence). V shed 2 bases and J 6 bases; nucleotides not matched to a gene: 7. CDR3 size: 15 residues. The CDR3 sequence: CASSIFRGDSQPQHF. CDR3 coding DNA: TGTGCCAGTAGTATATTCAGGGGGGATAGTCAGCCCCAGCATTTT. Complete variable domain (other parts from reference TRBV19 and TRBJ1-5): DGGITQSPKYLFRKEGQNVTLSCEQNLNHDAMYWYRQDPGQGLRLIYYSQIVNDFQKGDIAEGYSVSREKKESFPLTVTSAQKNPTAFYLCASSIFRGDSQPQHFGDGTRLSIL.

This rearrangement joins TRBV24-1 to TRBJ2-2; tentative D call: TRBD1 (5 bases). The ends were cut back, 6 bases at V and 1 base at J, with 8 bases in the middle. CDR1 and CDR2 from the germline V gene are KGHDR and SFDVKD. This CDR3 contains 14 residues. CDR3 residues: CATSPRVNTGELFF. The CDR3, as DNA: TGTGCCACCAGTCCCAGGGTGAACACCGGGGAGCTGTTTTTT.

This sequence joins TRBV18 and TRBJ1-1; a weak D match, TRBD1 (6 bases). Trimming removed 1 base from V and 0 bases from J, with 12 bases in between. Germline lookup yields CDR1 KGHSH and CDR2 LQKENI. The CDR3 spans 16 residues. CDR3 nucleotides: TGTGCCAGCTCACCACTCACAGGGCCTATGAACACTGAAGCTTTCTTT. Residues: CASSPLTGPMNTEAFF.